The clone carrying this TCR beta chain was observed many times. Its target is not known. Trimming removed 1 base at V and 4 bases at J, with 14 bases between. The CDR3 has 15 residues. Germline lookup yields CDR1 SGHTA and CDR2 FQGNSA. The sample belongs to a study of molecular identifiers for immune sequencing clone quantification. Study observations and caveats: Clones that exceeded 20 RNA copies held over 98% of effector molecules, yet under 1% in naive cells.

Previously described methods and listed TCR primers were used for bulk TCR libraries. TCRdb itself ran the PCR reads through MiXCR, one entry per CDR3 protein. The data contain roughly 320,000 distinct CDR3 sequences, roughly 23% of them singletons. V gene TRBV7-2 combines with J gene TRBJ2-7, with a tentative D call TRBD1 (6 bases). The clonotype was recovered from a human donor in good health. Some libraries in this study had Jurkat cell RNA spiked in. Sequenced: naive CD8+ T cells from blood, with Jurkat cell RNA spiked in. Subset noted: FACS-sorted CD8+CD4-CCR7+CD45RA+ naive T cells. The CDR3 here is CASSLEQGLGYEQYF. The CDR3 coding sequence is TGTGCCAGCAGCTTAGAACAGGGTCTTGGGTACGAGCAGTACTTC.